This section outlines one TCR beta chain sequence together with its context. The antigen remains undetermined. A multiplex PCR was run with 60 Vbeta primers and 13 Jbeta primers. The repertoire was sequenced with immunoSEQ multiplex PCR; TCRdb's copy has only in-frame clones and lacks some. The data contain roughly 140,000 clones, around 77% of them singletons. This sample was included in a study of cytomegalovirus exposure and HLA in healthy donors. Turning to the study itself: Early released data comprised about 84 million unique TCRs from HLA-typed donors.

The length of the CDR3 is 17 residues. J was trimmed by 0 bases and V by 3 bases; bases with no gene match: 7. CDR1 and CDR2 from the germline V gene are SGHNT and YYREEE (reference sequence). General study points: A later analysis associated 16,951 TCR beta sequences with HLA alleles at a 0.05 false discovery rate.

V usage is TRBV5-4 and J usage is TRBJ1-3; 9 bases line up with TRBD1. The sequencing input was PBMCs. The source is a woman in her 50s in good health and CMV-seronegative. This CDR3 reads CASSSGTGSLSGNTIYF. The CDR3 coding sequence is TGTGCCAGCAGCTCCGGGACAGGGAGCCTCTCTGGAAACACCATATATTTT.